This T cell receptor (beta chain) comes out of a study of cytomegalovirus exposure and HLA in healthy donors. Regarding the study as a whole: There were reportedly fewer N-insertions in an Asian-associated ancestry cluster than the approximately 700-donor mean, in a later analysis. The dataset shows that most TCR sequences were rare, while some public TCRs occurred in many donors.

On this clone: What it recognizes is unknown.

Vbeta (60) and Jbeta (13) primers were used in the PCR. Measured with immunoSEQ multiplex PCR; TCRdb has only the in-frame clones, and not every one. This listing includes around 190,000 clones. Donors were ostensibly healthy at sampling, although undocumented immune exposures were probable. The CDR3 is made up of 13 amino acids. Germline lookup yields CDR1 SGHNT and CDR2 YYREEE (reference sequence). Losses at the gene ends were 4 bases for V and 7 bases for J; bases not matched to a gene: 6. The specimen sequenced was PBMCs. The chain is built from TRBV5-4 and TRBJ1-1; TRBD1 matches at 8 bases. This clonotype was sampled from a woman aged 25 to 39 in good health and CMV-seropositive. The CDR3 is CASSVDREGEAFF. CDR3 DNA sequence: TGTGCCAGCAGCGTGGACAGGGAGGGTGAAGCTTTCTTT.